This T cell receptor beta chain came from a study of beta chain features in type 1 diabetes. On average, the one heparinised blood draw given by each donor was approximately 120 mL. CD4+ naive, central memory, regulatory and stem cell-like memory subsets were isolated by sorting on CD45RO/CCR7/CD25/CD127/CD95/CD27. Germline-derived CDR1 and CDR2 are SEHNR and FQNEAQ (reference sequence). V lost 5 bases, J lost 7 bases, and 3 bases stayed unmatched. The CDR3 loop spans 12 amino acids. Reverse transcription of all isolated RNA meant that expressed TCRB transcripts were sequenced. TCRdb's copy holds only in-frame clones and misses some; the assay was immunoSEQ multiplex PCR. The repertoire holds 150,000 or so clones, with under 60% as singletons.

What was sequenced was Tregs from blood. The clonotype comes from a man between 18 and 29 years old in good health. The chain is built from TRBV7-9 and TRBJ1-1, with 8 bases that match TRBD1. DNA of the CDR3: TGTGCCAGCAGCCTGACAGGGGATGAAGCTTTCTTT. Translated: CASSLTGDEAFF.